This is a list of T cell receptor beta chains from one sample in a study of T cells in tumors after PD-1 blockade. Produced via immunoSEQ multiplex PCR; TCRdb's table is partial and in-frame only. The sample yields several thousand clones, nearly 70% seen once. The input for sequencing was tumor tissue, taken before anti-PD-1 treatment. These TCRs come from a human donor with basal cell carcinoma. Both conserved end residues are part of each CDR3. D genes are given only for firm matches. Not every row has a clone size; where given, it reads once, few, many or a size class.

clone size	D gene	J gene	V gene	CDR3 protein	CDR3 DNA
.	.	TRBJ1-2	TRBV18	CASSPLGGKDGYTF	TGTGCCAGCTCACCACTCGGAGGGAAGGATGGCTACACCTTC
.	.	TRBJ1-2	TRBV20-1	CSASTYYGYTF	TGCAGTGCTAGCACATACTATGGCTACACCTTC
few	.	TRBJ1-5	TRBV18	CASSPQGTGNQPQHF	TGTGCCAGCTCACCACAGGGGACCGGCAATCAGCCCCAGCATTTT
once	.	TRBJ2-1	TRBV10-3	CAISGQNEQFF	TGTGCCATCAGTGGACAAAATGAGCAGTTCTTC
few	TRBD1	TRBJ2-7	TRBV7-9	CASSGQGSREQYF	TGTGCCAGCAGTGGACAGGGGTCTAGGGAGCAGTACTTC
few	TRBD1	TRBJ2-1	TRBV6-2/TRBV6-3	CASSYHGQGYYNEQFF	TGTGCCAGCAGTTACCACGGACAGGGGTATTACAATGAGCAGTTCTTC
.	.	TRBJ2-1	TRBV6-5	CASSYRAGIYNEQFF	TGTGCCAGCAGCTACAGGGCTGGGATATACAATGAGCAGTTCTTC
.	.	TRBJ2-7	TRBV10-3	CAISEVSSYEQYF	TGTGCCATCAGTGAGGTCAGTTCCTACGAGCAGTACTTC
few	.	TRBJ1-6	TRBV3-1/TRBV3-2	CASSQGQLGTASPLHF	TGTGCCAGCAGCCAAGGACAGTTGGGAACAGCTTCACCCCTCCACTTT
once	.	TRBJ2-7	TRBV27	CASSLQVGGREQYF	TGTGCCAGCAGTTTACAGGTTGGGGGCCGCGAGCAGTACTTC
few	.	TRBJ2-6	TRBV7-6	CASSLGESGNSGANVLTF	TGTGCCAGCAGCTTAGGCGAGTCGGGGAACTCTGGGGCCAACGTCCTGACTTTC
.	TRBD1	TRBJ1-6	TRBV14	CASSQNRGGNSPLHF	TGTGCCAGCAGCCAAAACAGGGGAGGTAATTCACCCCTCCACTTT